The TCR beta chain under discussion was sequenced for a study of blood T cells in healthy people across ages. A note on this clonotype: The antigen remains undetermined.

Germline values: CDR1 SGHRS, CDR2 YFSETQ. Trimming took off 4 bases at V and 0 bases at J, with 13 bases between the two ends. The CDR3 is made up of 15 amino acids. Study-wide results and caveats: Both higher diversity and more naive CD4+ cells marked long-lived donors when set against aged donors.

The second PCR ran roughly 6 to 11 cycles with a sample-barcoded 5' primer and J-beta primers. MiXCR, applied by TCRdb to the 5' RACE reads, yields one record per CDR3 protein. Among around 1,000,000 distinct CDR3 sequences, about 25% were seen once, and the ten largest hold around 0.75%. This sample was shared with a second study, whose subject was T cells of mothers and their children.

The sample was blood. This receptor was taken from a girl aged 2-10 years in good health. The genes are TRBV5-1 and TRBJ2-5; D not certain. The CDR3 sequence is CASSPSLTHQETQYF. CDR3 coding DNA: TGCGCCAGCAGCCCGAGCCTAACACACCAAGAGACCCAGTACTTC.